Listed here are 13 T cell receptor beta chains from one sample, sequenced in a study of cytomegalovirus exposure and HLA in healthy donors. Primers: 60 Vbeta forward and 13 Jbeta reverse. Using immunoSEQ multiplex PCR, the repertoire was profiled, and TCRdb retains in-frame clones only, with some absent. The sample table includes tens of thousands of clones. The source material was PBMCs. The receptors were gathered from a middle-aged man in good health and CMV-seropositive.

The V call is TRBV28, the J call TRBJ2-7; D possibly corresponds to TRBD2 (5 bases). The CDR3 covers 14 residues. The germline V and J ends were trimmed by 2 bases and 2 bases, with 10 bases remaining between them. Germline CDR1 is MDHEN and CDR2 is SYDVKM. CDR3 protein: CASSLGAAPYEQYF. CDR3 nucleotide sequence: TGTGCCAGCAGTTTAGGAGCGGCCCCCTACGAGCAGTACTTC.

This chain uses TRBV4-3 with TRBJ2-1; 7 nucleotides match TRBD2. From germline, CDR1 is LGHNA and CDR2 YSLEER. The CDR3 covers 17 residues. V was pared by 1 base and J by 2 bases, with 8 bases of the junction left unmatched. CDR3 residues: CASSQVVGEGPYNEQFF. CDR3 bases: TGCGCCAGCAGCCAAGTCGTGGGGGAGGGGCCCTACAATGAGCAGTTCTTC.

The chain carries TRBV7-3 and TRBJ2-3; D is possibly TRBD2 (5 bases). Trimming stripped 5 bases from V and 0 bases from J, with 15 bases between. Germline CDR1 and CDR2: SGHTA and FQGTGA. This CDR3 has 16 residues. CDR3 in amino acids: CASSNRVAMSTDTQYF. The CDR3 bases are TGTGCCAGCAGCAACCGGGTAGCGATGAGCACAGATACGCAGTATTTT. Based on the CDR3 plus reference TRBV7-3 and TRBJ2-3, the full variable domain is GAGVSQTPSNKVTEKGKYVELRCDPISGHTALYWYRQSLGQGPEFLIYFQGTGAADDSGLPNDRFFAVRPEGSVSTLKIQRTERGDSAVYLCASSNRVAMSTDTQYFGPGTRLTVL.

The V and J genes are TRBV4-1 and TRBJ1-2; a weak D match, TRBD1 (6 bases). Germline V gene lookup returns CDR1 MGHRA and CDR2 YSYEKL. This CDR3 has 13 residues. Trimming stripped 1 base from V and 6 bases from J, with 9 bases between. CDR3 in amino acids: CASSQVDRNGYTF. DNA for the CDR3: TGCGCCAGCAGCCAAGTAGACAGGAATGGCTACACCTTC.

This chain links TRBV5-4 with TRBJ1-2, with D perhaps TRBD1 (5 bases). Trimming left V 5 bases short and J 0 bases short, with 11 bases between. The CDR3 covers 14 residues. CDR1 SGHNT and CDR2 YYREEE come from the germline V gene (reference sequence). DNA for the CDR3: TGTGCCAGCAGGCATAAAGGGGCTAACTATGGCTACACCTTC. Protein: CASRHKGANYGYTF.

The chain carries TRBV15 and TRBJ2-3; D is undetermined. CDR1 and CDR2 from the germline V gene are LNHNV and YYDKDF (reference sequence). V was trimmed by 6 bases and J by 3 bases, leaving 10 bases between them. The CDR3 is 13 residues long. The CDR3 DNA sequence: TGTGCCACCAGTTCCGAGAATACAGATACGCAGTATTTT. Translated, it gives CATSSENTDTQYF. The entire variable domain, with the rest obtained from reference TRBV15 and TRBJ2-3, is as follows: DAMVIQNPRYQVTQFGKPVTLSCSQTLNHNVMYWYQQKSSQAPKLLFHYYDKDFNNEADTPDNFQSRRPNTSFCFLDIRSPGLGDTAMYLCATSSENTDTQYFGPGTRLTVL.

V usage is TRBV11-2 and J usage is TRBJ2-1; the D is unclear. The CDR3 spans 14 residues. CDR1 is SGHAT and CDR2 is FQNNGV in the germline V gene. Trimming removed 3 bases at V and 7 bases at J, with 13 bases between. CDR3 sequence: CASSFTLVTNEQFF. The DNA of the CDR3 is TGTGCCAGCAGCTTCACCCTAGTAACTAATGAGCAGTTCTTC.

This chain connects TRBV19 to TRBJ2-3, with D hard to call. The CDR3 spans 15 residues. The germline CDR1 and CDR2 sequences are LNHDA and SQIVND (reference sequence). The V end lost 1 base, the J end lost 4 bases, and 12 bases lay between the germline ends. In DNA form, the CDR3 reads TGTGCCAGTAGTATAGGCGGAAGTTTGGCAGATACGCAGTATTTT. Translated: CASSIGGSLADTQYF.

The V call is TRBV18, the J call TRBJ2-5; maybe TRBD2 (5 bases). CDR3 size: 14 residues. V lost 3 bases, J lost 2 bases, and 10 bases lay in between. CDR1 and CDR2 from the germline V gene are KGHSH and LQKENI. CDR3 coding DNA: TGTGCCAGCTCACCCAGTAGCGTACAAGAGACCCAGTACTTC. Its protein product is CASSPSSVQETQYF.

The chain links TRBV29-1 to TRBJ2-3; 7 bases are a match to TRBD2. Germline trimming cut 5 bases from V and 4 bases from J; bases unmatched to any gene: 3. CDR3 length: 12 residues. Germline-derived CDR1 and CDR2 are SQVTM and ANQGSEA. The CDR3 nucleotides read TGCAGCGTTCGCCGGGAGGCAGATACGCAGTATTTT. Translation: CSVRREADTQYF.

The chain is built from TRBV5-6 and TRBJ1-5, with a possible D match to TRBD1 (5 bases). Trimming left V 2 bases short and J 5 bases short, with 11 bases between. CDR3 length equals 14 residues. The germline gives CDR1 SGHDT, CDR2 YYEEEE. CDR3 sequence: CASSFLRGDQPQHF. In nucleotides, the CDR3 is TGTGCCAGCAGCTTTCTCCGGGGGGATCAGCCCCAGCATTTT.

This chain links TRBV4-1 with TRBJ2-1; 8 bases are a match to TRBD2. The CDR3 is made up of 16 amino acids. CDR1 and CDR2 (germline): MGHRA, YSYEKL. With V trimmed by 1 base and J by 9 bases, 11 bases remained unmatched. CDR3 sequence reads: CASSQGLGAGEGEQFF. In nucleotides, the CDR3 is TGCGCCAGCAGCCAAGGCCTCGGAGCGGGAGAGGGTGAGCAGTTCTTC.

V and J are TRBV21-1 and TRBJ2-7; the table's D gene call, TRBD2, was not cross checked with the DNA. TRBV21-1 is a documented pseudogene. The CDR3 length is 11 residues. CDR3 in amino acids: CAPPGGYEQYF. The DNA of the CDR3 is TGTGCCCCCCCGGGGGGGTACGAGCAGTACTTC.